This TCR beta chain was sequenced for a study of blood T cell repertoires in COVID-19. Study-level background: Acute and convalescent COVID-19 specimens originated in the United States, Italy and Spain. Nucleic acid was either cDNA or gDNA, and it came from T cells, B-cell-depleted T cells, or PBMCs.

In the original analysis: Amplification from reference gene primers served as the basis for estimated nucleated cell counts. Produced via immunoSEQ multiplex PCR; TCRdb's table is partial and in-frame only. The V and J calls and clone size are taken from that table; D and trimming were inferred from the DNA. The sample shows 20,000 to 30,000 clones, approximately 94% of them seen only once. The source of this sequence is a woman in her forties or fifties with active COVID-19. Sequencing used peripheral blood.

CDR3 in DNA: TGCGCCAGCAGCTCACCCGGACACAATACGCAGTATTTT. Encoded protein: CASSSPGHNTQYF. This chain connects TRBV5-1 to TRBJ2-3; perhaps TRBD1 as D (5 bases). This CDR3 has 13 amino acids. CDR1 and CDR2 from the germline V gene are SGHRS and YFSETQ. V lost 3 bases to trimming and J lost 7 bases, with 12 bases between them.